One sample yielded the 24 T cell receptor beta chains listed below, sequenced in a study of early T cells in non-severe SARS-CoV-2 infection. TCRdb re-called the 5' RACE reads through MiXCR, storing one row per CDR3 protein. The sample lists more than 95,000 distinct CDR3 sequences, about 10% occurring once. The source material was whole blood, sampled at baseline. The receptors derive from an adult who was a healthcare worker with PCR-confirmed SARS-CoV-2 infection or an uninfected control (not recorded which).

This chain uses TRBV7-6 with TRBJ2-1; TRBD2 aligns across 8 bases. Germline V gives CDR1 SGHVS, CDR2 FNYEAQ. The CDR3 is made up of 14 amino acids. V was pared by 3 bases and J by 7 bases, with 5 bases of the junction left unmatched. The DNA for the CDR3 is TGTGCCAGCAGCTTTCTTAGCGGGAAGAATGAGCAGTTCTTC. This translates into CASSFLSGKNEQFF.

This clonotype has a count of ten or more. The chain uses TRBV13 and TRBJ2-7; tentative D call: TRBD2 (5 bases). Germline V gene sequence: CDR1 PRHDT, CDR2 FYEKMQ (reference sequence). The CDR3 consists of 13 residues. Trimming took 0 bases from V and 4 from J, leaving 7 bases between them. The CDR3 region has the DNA TGTGCCAGCAGCTTAGGCCGGGGATACGAGCAGTACTTC. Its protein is CASSLGRGYEQYF.

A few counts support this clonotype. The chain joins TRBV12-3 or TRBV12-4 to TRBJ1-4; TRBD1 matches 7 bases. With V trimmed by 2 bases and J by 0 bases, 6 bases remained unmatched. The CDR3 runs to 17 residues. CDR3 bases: TGTGCCAGCAGTTTAAGGCAGGGGGGTGCAACTAATGAAAAACTGTTTTTT. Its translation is CASSLRQGGATNEKLFF.

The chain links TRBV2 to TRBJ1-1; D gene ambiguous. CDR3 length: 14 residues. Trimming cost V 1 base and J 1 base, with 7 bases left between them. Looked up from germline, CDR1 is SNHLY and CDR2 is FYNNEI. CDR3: CASSEGVPNTEAFF. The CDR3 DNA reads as TGTGCCAGCAGTGAAGGAGTACCGAACACTGAAGCTTTCTTT.

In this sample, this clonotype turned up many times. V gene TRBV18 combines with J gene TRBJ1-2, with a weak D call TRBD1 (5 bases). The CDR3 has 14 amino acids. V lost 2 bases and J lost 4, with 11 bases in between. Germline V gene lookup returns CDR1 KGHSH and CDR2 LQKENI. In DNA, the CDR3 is TGTGCCAGCTCACCATCAGGCGGGGGCTATGGCTACACCTTC. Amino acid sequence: CASSPSGGGYGYTF.

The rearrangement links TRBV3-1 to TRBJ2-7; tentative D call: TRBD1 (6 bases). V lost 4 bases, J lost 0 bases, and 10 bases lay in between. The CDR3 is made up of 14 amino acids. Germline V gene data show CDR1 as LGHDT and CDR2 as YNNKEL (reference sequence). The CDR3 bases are TGTGCCAGCAGCCCGACAGGTTCCTCCTACGAGCAGTACTTC. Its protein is CASSPTGSSYEQYF.

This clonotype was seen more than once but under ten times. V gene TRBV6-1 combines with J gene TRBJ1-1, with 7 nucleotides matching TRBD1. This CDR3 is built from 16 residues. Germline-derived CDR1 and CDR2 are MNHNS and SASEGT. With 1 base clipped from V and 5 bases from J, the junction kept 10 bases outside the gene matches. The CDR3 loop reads CASSEEGGRHLTEAFF. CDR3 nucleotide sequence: TGTGCCAGCAGTGAAGAAGGGGGCAGACATTTAACTGAAGCTTTCTTT.

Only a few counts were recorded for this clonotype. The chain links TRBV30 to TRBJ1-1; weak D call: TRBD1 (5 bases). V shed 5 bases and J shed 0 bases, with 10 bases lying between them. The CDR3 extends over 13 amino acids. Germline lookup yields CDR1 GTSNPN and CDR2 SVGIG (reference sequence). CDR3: CAWVRGMNTEAFF. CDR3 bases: TGTGCCTGGGTTAGGGGCATGAACACTGAAGCTTTCTTT.

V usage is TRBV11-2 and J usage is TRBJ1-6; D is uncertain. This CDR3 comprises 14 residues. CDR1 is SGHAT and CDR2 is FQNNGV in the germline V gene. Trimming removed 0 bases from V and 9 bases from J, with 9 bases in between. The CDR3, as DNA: TGTGCCAGCAGCTTAGACCCAATGGGTTCACCCCTCCACTTT. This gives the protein CASSLDPMGSPLHF.

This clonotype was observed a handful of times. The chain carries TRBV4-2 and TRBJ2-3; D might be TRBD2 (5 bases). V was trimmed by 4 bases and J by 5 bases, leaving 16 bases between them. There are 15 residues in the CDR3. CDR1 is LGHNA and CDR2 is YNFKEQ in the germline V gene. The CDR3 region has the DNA TGTGCCAGCAGCCCCGAGGGTAGGGCCGAAGATACGCAGTATTTT. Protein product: CASSPEGRAEDTQYF.

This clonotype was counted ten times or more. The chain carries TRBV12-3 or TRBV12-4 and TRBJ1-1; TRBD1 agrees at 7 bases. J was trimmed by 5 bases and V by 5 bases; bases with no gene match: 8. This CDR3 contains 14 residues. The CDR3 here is CASSPRQGGTEAFF. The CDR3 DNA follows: TGTGCCAGCAGTCCACGACAGGGAGGGACTGAAGCTTTCTTT.

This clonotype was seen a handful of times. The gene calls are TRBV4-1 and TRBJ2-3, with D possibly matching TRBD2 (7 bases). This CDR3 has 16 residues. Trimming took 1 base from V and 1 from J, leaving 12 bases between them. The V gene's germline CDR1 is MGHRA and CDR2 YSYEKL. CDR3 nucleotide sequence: TGCGCCAGCAGCCAAGCGGGGGGCCGGGGCACAGATACGCAGTATTTT. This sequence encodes CASSQAGGRGTDTQYF.

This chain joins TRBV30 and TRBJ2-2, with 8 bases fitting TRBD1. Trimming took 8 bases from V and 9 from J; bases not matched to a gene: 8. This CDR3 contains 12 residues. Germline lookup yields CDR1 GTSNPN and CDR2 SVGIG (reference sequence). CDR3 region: CARDRGNRELFF. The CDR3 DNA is TGTGCCCGAGACAGGGGAAATCGGGAGCTGTTTTTT.

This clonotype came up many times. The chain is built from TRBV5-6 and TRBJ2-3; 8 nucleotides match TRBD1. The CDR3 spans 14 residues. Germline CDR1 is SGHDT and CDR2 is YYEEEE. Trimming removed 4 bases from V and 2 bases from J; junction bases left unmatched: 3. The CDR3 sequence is CASSDRGLTDTQYF. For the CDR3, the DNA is TGTGCCAGCAGCGACAGGGGCCTCACAGATACGCAGTATTTT.

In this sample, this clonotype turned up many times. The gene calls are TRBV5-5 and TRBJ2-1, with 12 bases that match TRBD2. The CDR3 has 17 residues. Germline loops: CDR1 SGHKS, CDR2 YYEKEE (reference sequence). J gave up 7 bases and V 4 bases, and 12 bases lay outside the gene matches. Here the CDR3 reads CASSPLPTSGRGNEQFF. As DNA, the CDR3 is TGTGCCAGCAGCCCTCTACCGACTAGCGGGAGAGGAAATGAGCAGTTCTTC.

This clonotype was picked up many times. CDR3 DNA: TGTGCCAGCAGTCCAGGACAGGCTCCAGGGGAAAAACTGTTTTTT. It translates to CASSPGQAPGEKLFF. This chain links TRBV11-2 with TRBJ1-4; 7 positions agree with TRBD1. The trim removed 6 bases at V and 8 bases at J, leaving 12 bases unmatched. The CDR3 has 15 residues. Germline V gene sequence: CDR1 SGHAT, CDR2 FQNNGV.

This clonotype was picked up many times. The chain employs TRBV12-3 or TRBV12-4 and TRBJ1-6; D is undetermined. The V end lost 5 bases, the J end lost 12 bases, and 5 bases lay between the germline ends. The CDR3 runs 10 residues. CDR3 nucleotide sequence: TGTGCCAGCAGTCCGGAACCCCTCCACTTT. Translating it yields CASSPEPLHF.

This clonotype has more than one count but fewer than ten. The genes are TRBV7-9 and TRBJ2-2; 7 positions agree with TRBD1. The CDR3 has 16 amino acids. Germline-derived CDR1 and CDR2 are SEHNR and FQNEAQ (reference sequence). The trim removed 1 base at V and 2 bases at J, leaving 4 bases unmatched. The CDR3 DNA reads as TGTGCCAGCAGCTTAGGGGACAGCATAAACACCGGGGAGCTGTTTTTT. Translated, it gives CASSLGDSINTGELFF.

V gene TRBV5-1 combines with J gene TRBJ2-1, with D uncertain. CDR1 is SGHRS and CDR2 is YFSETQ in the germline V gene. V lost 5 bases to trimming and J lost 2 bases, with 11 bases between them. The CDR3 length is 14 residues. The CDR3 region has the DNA TGCGCCAGCAGGGTGGAAACGACCTACAATGAGCAGTTCTTC. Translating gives CASRVETTYNEQFF.

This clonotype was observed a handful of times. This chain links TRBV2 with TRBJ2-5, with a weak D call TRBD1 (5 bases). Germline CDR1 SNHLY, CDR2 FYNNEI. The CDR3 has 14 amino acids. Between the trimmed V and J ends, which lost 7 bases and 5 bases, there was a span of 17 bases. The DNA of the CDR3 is TGTGCCAGCACCGGTGGGCTTGGGGCGGAGACCCAGTACTTC. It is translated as CASTGGLGAETQYF.

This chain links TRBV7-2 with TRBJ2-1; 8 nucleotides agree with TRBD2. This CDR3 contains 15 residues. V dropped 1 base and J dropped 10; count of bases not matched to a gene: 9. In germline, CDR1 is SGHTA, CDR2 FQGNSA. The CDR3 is CASSLGLREVAEQFF. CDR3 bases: TGTGCCAGCAGCTTAGGCTTGCGGGAGGTCGCCGAGCAGTTCTTC.

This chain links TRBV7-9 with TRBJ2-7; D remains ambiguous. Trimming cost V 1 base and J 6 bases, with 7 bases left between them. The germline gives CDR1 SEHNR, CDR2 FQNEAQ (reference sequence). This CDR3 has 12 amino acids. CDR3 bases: TGTGCCAGCAGCTTAGTGGTGGGCGAGCAGTACTTC. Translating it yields CASSLVVGEQYF.

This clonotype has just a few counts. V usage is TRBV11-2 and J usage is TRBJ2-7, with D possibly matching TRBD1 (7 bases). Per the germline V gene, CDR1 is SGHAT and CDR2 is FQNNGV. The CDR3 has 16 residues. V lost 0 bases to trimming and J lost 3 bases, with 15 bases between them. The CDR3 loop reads CASSLDLRQGGYEQYF. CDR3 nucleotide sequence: TGTGCCAGCAGCTTAGATCTTCGGCAGGGGGGCTACGAGCAGTACTTC. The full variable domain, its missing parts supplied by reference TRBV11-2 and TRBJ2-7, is EAGVAQSPRYKIIEKRQSVAFWCNPISGHATLYWYQQILGQGPKLLIQFQNNGVVDDSQLPKDRFSAERLKGVDSTLKIQPAKLEDSAVYLCASSLDLRQGGYEQYFGPGTRLTVT.

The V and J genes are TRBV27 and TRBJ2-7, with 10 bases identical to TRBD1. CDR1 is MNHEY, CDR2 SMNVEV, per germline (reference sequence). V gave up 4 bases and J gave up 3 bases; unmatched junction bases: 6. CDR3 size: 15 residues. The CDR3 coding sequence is TGTGCCAGCAGTTGGACAGGGGGGGTGGGCTACGAGCAGTACTTC. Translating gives CASSWTGGVGYEQYF.